These T cell receptor beta chains were read from a single sample in a study of blood T cell repertoires in COVID-19. Profiling relied on immunoSEQ multiplex PCR, and the TCRdb table lists in-frame clones only, not all of them. The sample holds 150,000 or so clones, 81% seen once. The sequencing sample was made of peripheral blood. The receptors shown here come from a man aged 55 to 70 with active or convalescent COVID-19. CDR3s include the opening cysteine and the closing phenylalanine or tryptophan. A D gene is named only where the DNA matches it firmly. Only some rows state a clone size, as once, few, many or a class for expanded clones.

V,size,D,J,DNA,CDR3
TRBV18,few,NA,TRBJ1-5,TGTGCCAGCTCACCCTGGGGGGACGAGCAGCCCCAGCATTTT,CASSPWGDEQPQHF
TRBV7-2,NA,NA,TRBJ2-2,TGTGCCAGCAGCTTAGCTGGCCAGGGTGGGCTGTTTTTT,CASSLAGQGGLFF
TRBV10-3,NA,NA,TRBJ1-1,TGTGCCATCAGTGAGTCCTACGGACAGTTCGGCTCTGAAGCTTTCTTT,CAISESYGQFGSEAFF
TRBV24-1,NA,NA,TRBJ2-3,TGTGCCACCAGTGAGCCTTGGCGGGCGGATACGCAGTATTTT,CATSEPWRADTQYF
TRBV29-1,NA,TRBD2,TRBJ2-7,TGCAGCGTCAGGACTAGCGGGATTTACTACGAGCAGTACTTC,CSVRTSGIYYEQYF
TRBV6-1,NA,TRBD2,TRBJ2-1,TGTGCCAGCGGTGTAGCGGGCTCTTACAATGAGCAGTTCTTC,CASGVAGSYNEQFF
TRBV5-4,NA,NA,TRBJ1-4,TGTGCCAGCAGCACCGGGACACGGAGAACTAATGAAAAACTGTTTTTT,CASSTGTRRTNEKLFF
TRBV10-3,NA,NA,TRBJ2-5,TGTGCCATCAGTGATACAGGAGCGGAGACCCAGTACTTC,CAISDTGAETQYF
TRBV5-1,NA,NA,TRBJ1-6,TGCGCCAGCAGCGAAGGGAGGTTGCAGGGTGGATCACCCCTCCACTTT,CASSEGRLQGGSPLHF
TRBV6-5,NA,NA,TRBJ1-2,TGTGCCAGCAGTTACTCGAAACAGGGAAGATTCGGCTACACCTTC,CASSYSKQGRFGYTF
TRBV3-1/TRBV3-2,NA,NA,TRBJ2-7,TGTGCCAGCAGCCGGAGGGCATCCTACGAGCAGTACTTC,CASSRRASYEQYF
TRBV28,NA,NA,TRBJ2-5,TGTGCCAGCAGTTTCTGGAGCCAAGAGACCCAGTACTTC,CASSFWSQETQYF
TRBV24-1,NA,TRBD1,TRBJ2-1,TGTGCCACCAGTGATACGGGACAGGAGGGCAATGAGCAGTTCTTC,CATSDTGQEGNEQFF
TRBV20-1,NA,TRBD1,TRBJ2-7,TGCAGTGCTTACAGGGGCGGGGAGCAGTACTTC,CSAYRGGEQYF
TRBV2,NA,NA,TRBJ1-1,TGTGCCAGCAGGACGAGGTACAACATGAACACTGAAGCTTTCTTT,CASRTRYNMNTEAFF
TRBV28,few,NA,TRBJ1-4,TGTGCCAGCAGTTCCACCCAAGGGACAAGTGAAAAACTGTTTTTT,CASSSTQGTSEKLFF
TRBV5-1,NA,TRBD1,TRBJ2-6,TGCGCCAGCAGCTTCGACAGGGATCTCTCTGGGGCCAACGTCCTGACTTTC,CASSFDRDLSGANVLTF
TRBV6-4,few,NA,TRBJ1-2,TGTGCCAGCAGTGACGCGGGGGCGCGAGGCTACACCTTC,CASSDAGARGYTF
TRBV9,NA,TRBD1,TRBJ1-3,TGTGCCAGCAGTACCGGACAGGGAGAGGGCACCATATATTTT,CASSTGQGEGTIYF
TRBV3-1/TRBV3-2,NA,NA,TRBJ2-3,TGTGCCAGCAGCCAAGGTAGCCCGCAGGGTACGCAGTATTTT,CASSQGSPQGTQYF
TRBV6-5,NA,NA,TRBJ1-2,TGTGCCAGCAGGGACAGTTTGGGGGTTGATGGCTACACCTTC,CASRDSLGVDGYTF
TRBV5-1,NA,NA,TRBJ2-7,TGCGCCAGCAGCGGAGGCGCCGCCGAGCAGTACTTC,CASSGGAAEQYF
TRBV19,NA,TRBD1,TRBJ2-7,TGTGCCAGTAGTATCCGGGACAGTCCCTACGAGCAGTACTTC,CASSIRDSPYEQYF
TRBV15,NA,NA,TRBJ1-3,TGTGCCACCTGGGGAGGCTTCCTTGATGGAAACACCATATATTTT,CATWGGFLDGNTIYF
TRBV2,NA,NA,TRBJ1-1,TGTGCCAGCACTACGGACAGCTTGAACACTGAAGCTTTCTTT,CASTTDSLNTEAFF
TRBV9,few,NA,TRBJ1-4,TGTGCCAGCAGCGGAGATCCGGGGGGCAGGCTCTCAACTAATGAAAAACTGTTTTTT,CASSGDPGGRLSTNEKLFF
TRBV11-2,NA,NA,TRBJ2-2,TGTGCCAGCAGCTTAGATTGGGCCACCGGGGAGCTGTTTTTT,CASSLDWATGELFF
TRBV9,NA,TRBD2,TRBJ2-5,TGTGCCAGCAGCGCCCGGGGGGGAGGGCAAACGGAGACCCAGTACTTC,CASSARGGGQTETQYF
TRBV7-6,NA,NA,TRBJ2-3,TGTGCCAGCAGCTCGGGTGGAACAGATACGCAGTATTTT,CASSSGGTDTQYF
TRBV15,NA,NA,TRBJ2-5,TGTGCCACCGGAGAAAAAGAGACCCAGTACTTC,CATGEKETQYF
TRBV10-3,NA,TRBD2,TRBJ2-1,TGTGCCATCAGTGTCTGGGGAGGGATACAGGATGAGCAGTTCTTC,CAISVWGGIQDEQFF
TRBV19,NA,NA,TRBJ1-3,TGTGCCAGTAGCATAACAGACTCTGGAAACACCATATATTTT,CASSITDSGNTIYF
TRBV19,NA,NA,TRBJ2-1,TGTGCCAGTATTGGGCGACTGGGGGCGGATGAGCAGTTCTTC,CASIGRLGADEQFF
TRBV21-1,few,NA,TRBJ1-3,TGTGCCAGCAGACCGCTTATCCCCGCCGCGAGCTCTGGAAACACCATATATTTT,CASRPLIPAASSGNTIYF